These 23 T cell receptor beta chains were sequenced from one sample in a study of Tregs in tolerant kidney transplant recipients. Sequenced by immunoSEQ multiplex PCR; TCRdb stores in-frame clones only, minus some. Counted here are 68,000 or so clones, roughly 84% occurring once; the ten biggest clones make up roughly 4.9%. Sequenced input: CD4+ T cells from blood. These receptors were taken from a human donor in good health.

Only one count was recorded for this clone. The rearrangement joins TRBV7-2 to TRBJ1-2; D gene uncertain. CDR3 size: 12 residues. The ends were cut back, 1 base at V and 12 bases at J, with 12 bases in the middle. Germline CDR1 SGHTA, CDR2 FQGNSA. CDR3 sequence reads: CASSLDRGLNTF. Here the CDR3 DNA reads TGTGCCAGCAGCTTAGATCGGGGATTAAACACCTTC.

CDR3 amino acids: CASSTAPRGSPLHF. The DNA for the CDR3 is TGTGCCAGCAGCACCGCCCCGAGGGGTTCACCCCTCCACTTT. V usage is TRBV7-6 and J usage is TRBJ1-6; D might be TRBD1 (5 bases). The V and J ends lost 5 bases and 9 bases respectively, with 14 bases between them. Per germline, CDR1 SGHVS and CDR2 FNYEAQ. The CDR3 totals 14 residues.

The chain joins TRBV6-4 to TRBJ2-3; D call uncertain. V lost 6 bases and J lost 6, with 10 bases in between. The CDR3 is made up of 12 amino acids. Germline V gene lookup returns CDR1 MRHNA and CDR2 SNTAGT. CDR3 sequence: CASSAPVDTQYF. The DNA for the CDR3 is TGTGCCAGCAGCGCGCCGGTCGATACGCAGTATTTT.

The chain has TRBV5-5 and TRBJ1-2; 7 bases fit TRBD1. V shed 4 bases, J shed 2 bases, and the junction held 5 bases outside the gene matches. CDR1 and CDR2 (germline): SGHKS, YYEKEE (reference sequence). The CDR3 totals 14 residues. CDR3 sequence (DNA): TGTGCCAGCAGCAAACAGGGGTTAAACTATGGCTACACCTTC. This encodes CASSKQGLNYGYTF.

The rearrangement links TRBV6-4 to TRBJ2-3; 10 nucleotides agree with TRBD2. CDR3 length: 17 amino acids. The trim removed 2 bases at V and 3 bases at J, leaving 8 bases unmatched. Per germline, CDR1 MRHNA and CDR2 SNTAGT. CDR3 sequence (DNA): TGTGCCAGCAGTGACCGTCGAGCGGGGGGGCCGACAGATACGCAGTATTTT. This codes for CASSDRRAGGPTDTQYF.

CDR3 nucleotide sequence: TGTGCCAGCAGGAGACCGACTACAGGGGGCGCATATGGGGCCAACGTCCTGACTTTC. This translates into CASRRPTTGGAYGANVLTF. V and J are TRBV2 and TRBJ2-6; 9 bases are shared with TRBD1. The V gene end was trimmed by 6 bases and the J gene end by 3 bases; junction bases not matched to a gene: 15. This CDR3 has 19 amino acids. Germline V gene sequence: CDR1 SNHLY, CDR2 FYNNEI.

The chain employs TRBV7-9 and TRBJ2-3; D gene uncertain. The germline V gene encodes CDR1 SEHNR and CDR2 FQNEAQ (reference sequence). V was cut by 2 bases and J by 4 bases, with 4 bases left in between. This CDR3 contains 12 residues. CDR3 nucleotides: TGTGCCAGCAGCTTACTAGCAGATACGCAGTATTTT. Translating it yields CASSLLADTQYF.

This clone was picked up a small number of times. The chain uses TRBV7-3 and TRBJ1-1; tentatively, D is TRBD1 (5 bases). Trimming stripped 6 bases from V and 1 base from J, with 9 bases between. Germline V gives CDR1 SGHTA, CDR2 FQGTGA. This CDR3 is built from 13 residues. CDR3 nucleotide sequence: TGTGCCAGCAGTGGGGACGGGAACACTGAAGCTTTCTTT. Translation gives CASSGDGNTEAFF. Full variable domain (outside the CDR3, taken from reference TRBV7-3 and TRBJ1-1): GAGVSQTPSNKVTEKGKYVELRCDPISGHTALYWYRQSLGQGPEFLIYFQGTGAADDSGLPNDRFFAVRPEGSVSTLKIQRTERGDSAVYLCASSGDGNTEAFFGQGTRLTVV.

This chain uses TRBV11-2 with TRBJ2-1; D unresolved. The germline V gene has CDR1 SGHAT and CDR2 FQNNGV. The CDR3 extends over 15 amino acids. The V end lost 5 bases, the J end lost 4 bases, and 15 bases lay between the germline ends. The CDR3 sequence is CASSRGLGVYNEQFF. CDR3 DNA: TGTGCCAGCAGCCGAGGATTAGGAGTTTACAATGAGCAGTTCTTC. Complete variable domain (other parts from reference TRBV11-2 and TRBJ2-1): EAGVAQSPRYKIIEKRQSVAFWCNPISGHATLYWYQQILGQGPKLLIQFQNNGVVDDSQLPKDRFSAERLKGVDSTLKIQPAKLEDSAVYLCASSRGLGVYNEQFFGPGTRLTVL.

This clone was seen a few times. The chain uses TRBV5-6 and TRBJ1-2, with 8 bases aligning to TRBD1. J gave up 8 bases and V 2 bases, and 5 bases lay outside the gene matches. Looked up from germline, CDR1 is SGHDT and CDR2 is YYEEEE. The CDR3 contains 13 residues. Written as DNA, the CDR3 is TGTGCCAGCAGCTTCCAGGGGGCTGAGGGCTACACCTTC. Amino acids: CASSFQGAEGYTF.

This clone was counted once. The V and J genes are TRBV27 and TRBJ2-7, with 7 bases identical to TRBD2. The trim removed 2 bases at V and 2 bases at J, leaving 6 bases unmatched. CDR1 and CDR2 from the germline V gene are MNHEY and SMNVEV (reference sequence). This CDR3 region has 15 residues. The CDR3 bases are TGTGCCAGCAGTTTAACCGTGGGAGGGACCTACGAGCAGTACTTC. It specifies CASSLTVGGTYEQYF.

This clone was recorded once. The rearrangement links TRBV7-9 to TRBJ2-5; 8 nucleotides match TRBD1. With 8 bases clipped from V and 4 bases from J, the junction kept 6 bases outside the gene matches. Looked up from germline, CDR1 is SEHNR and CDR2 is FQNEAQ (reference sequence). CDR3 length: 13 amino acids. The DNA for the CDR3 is TGTGCCAGCGCCCAGGACAGGGCAGAGACCCAGTACTTC. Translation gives CASAQDRAETQYF. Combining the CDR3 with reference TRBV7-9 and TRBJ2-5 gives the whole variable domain DTGVSQNPRHKITKRGQNVTFRCDPISEHNRLYWYRQTLGQGPEFLTYFQNEAQLEKSRLLSDRFSAERPKGSFSTLEIQRTEQGDSAMYLCASAQDRAETQYFGPGTRLLVL.

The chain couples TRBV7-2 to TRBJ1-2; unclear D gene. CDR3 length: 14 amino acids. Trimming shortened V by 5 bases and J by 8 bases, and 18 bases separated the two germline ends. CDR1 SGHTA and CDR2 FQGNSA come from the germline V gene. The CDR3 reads CASSPQSSRSGYTF. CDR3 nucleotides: TGTGCCAGCAGCCCCCAGTCGAGTAGGTCCGGCTACACCTTC.

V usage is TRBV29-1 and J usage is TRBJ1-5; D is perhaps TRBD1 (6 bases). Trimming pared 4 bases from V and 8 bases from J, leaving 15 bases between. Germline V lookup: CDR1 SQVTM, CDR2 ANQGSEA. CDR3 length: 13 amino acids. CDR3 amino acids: CSVAATGDKPQHF. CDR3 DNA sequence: TGCAGCGTTGCCGCGACAGGCGACAAGCCCCAGCATTTT.

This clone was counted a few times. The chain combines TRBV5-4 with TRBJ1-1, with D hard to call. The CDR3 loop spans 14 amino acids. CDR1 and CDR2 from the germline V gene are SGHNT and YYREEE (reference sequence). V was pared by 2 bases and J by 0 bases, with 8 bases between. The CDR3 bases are TGTGCCAGCAGCTTAAGGCTCATGAACACTGAAGCTTTCTTT. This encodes CASSLRLMNTEAFF.

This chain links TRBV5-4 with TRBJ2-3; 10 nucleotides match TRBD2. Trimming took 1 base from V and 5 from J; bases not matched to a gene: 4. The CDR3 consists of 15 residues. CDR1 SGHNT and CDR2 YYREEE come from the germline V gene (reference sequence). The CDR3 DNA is TGTGCCAGCAGCTTGCGAGCGGGGGGGGGAGATACGCAGTATTTT. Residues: CASSLRAGGGDTQYF.

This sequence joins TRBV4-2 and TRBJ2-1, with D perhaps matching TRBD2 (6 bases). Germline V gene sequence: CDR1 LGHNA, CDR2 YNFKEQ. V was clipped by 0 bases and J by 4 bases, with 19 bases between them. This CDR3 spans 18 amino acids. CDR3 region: CASSQEGGARFGYNEQFF. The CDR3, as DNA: TGTGCCAGCAGCCAAGAGGGAGGCGCTAGGTTTGGGTACAATGAGCAGTTCTTC.

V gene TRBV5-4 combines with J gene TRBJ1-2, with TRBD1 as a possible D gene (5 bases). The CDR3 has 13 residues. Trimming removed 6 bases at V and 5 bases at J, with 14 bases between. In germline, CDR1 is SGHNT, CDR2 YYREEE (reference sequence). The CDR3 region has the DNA TGTGCCAGCACCACGCAGCGGGGGTATGGCTACACCTTC. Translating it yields CASTTQRGYGYTF.

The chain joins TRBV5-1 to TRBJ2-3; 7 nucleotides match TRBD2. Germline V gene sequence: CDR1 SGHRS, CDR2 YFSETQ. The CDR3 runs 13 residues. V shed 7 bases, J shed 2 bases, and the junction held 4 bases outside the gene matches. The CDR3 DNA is TGCGCCAGCGGGGACTATACCACAGATACGCAGTATTTT. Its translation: CASGDYTTDTQYF.

The CDR3 reads CATQGRTNEKLFF. The CDR3 DNA sequence: TGTGCCACCCAAGGGCGGACGAATGAAAAACTGTTTTTT. This chain uses TRBV15 with TRBJ1-4, with no clear D. CDR1 is LNHNV, CDR2 YYDKDF, per germline (reference sequence). The CDR3 is made up of 13 amino acids. V was pared by 8 bases and J by 5 bases, with 12 bases between.

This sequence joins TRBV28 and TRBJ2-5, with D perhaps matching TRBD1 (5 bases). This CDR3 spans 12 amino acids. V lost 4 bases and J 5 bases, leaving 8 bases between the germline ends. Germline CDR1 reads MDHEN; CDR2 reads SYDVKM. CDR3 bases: TGTGCCAGCAGTTCAGGGCACGAGACCCAGTACTTC. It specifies CASSSGHETQYF.

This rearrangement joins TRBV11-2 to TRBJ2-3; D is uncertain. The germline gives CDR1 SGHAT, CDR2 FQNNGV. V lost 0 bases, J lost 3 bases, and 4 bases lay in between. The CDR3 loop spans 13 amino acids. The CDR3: CASSLDRTDTQYF. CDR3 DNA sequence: TGTGCCAGCAGCTTAGACAGGACAGATACGCAGTATTTT.

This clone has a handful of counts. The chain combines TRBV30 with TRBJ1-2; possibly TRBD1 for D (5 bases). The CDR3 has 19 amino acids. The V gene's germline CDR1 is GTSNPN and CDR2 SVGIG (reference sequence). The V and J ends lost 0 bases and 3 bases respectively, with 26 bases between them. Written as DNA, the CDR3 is TGTGCCTGGAGTGTTCGCGGGGTACCCGGACAATTCCCGCACTATGGCTACACCTTC. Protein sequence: CAWSVRGVPGQFPHYGYTF.